What follows are 26 T cell receptor beta chains derived from one specimen sequenced in a study of blood T cell repertoires in COVID-19. Assay used: immunoSEQ multiplex PCR; TCRdb lists only in-frame clones, some missing. The sample yields over 150,000 clones, nearly 80% seen once. The sequenced material came from peripheral blood. The receptors were sampled from a woman aged 70-85 years with acute or convalescent COVID-19.

V is TRBV19 and J is TRBJ2-4; 7 nucleotides line up with TRBD1. Germline V gives CDR1 LNHDA, CDR2 SQIVND (reference sequence). Trimming at V came to 5 bases and at J to 5 bases, leaving 3 bases not matched to a gene. The CDR3 sequence is 13 residues long. Here the CDR3 reads CASSRDSENIQYF. The DNA for the CDR3 is TGTGCCAGTAGTCGGGACAGCGAAAACATTCAGTACTTC.

The chain carries TRBV9 and TRBJ2-3; TRBD2 might be the D (6 bases). CDR3 length: 14 amino acids. Germline-derived CDR1 and CDR2 are SGDLS and YYNGEE. The ends were cut back, 6 bases at V and 0 bases at J, with 11 bases in the middle. CDR3 protein: CASTPGASTDTQYF. The CDR3 DNA reads as TGTGCCAGCACTCCGGGAGCAAGCACAGATACGCAGTATTTT.

The chain combines TRBV5-6 with TRBJ2-6; 8 bases fit TRBD1. This CDR3 comprises 15 residues. The germline V gene encodes CDR1 SGHDT and CDR2 YYEEEE. V dropped 4 bases and J dropped 4; count of bases not matched to a gene: 4. As DNA, the CDR3 is TGTGCCAGCAGCGACAGGGGATCGGGGGCCAACGTCCTGACTTTC. Its protein product is CASSDRGSGANVLTF.

The rearrangement uses TRBV10-3 and TRBJ1-1, with unresolved D. V was shortened by 5 bases and J by 4 bases, with 14 bases between the two germline ends. Looked up from germline, CDR1 is ENHRY and CDR2 is SYGVKD. This CDR3 is 14 amino acids long. For the CDR3, the DNA is TGTGCCATCAGTCCGGCCCAAGAGGGCACTGAAGCTTTCTTT. It translates to CAISPAQEGTEAFF.

This sequence joins TRBV29-1 and TRBJ1-1, with D possibly TRBD1 on 5 matching bases. Germline V CDR1 and CDR2: SQVTM, ANQGSEA. Trimming removed 4 bases from V and 7 bases from J, with 10 bases in between. The CDR3 is made up of 11 amino acids. The CDR3 DNA reads TGCAGCGTTGCCCTGGGGGGTGAAGCTTTCTTT. Translated, it gives CSVALGGEAFF.

This clone is a singleton in its sample. This chain links TRBV5-4 with TRBJ2-3, with D perhaps TRBD1 (6 bases). The ends were cut back, 4 bases at V and 1 base at J, with 13 bases in the middle. The CDR3 is made up of 15 amino acids. The germline gives CDR1 SGHNT, CDR2 YYREEE (reference sequence). The CDR3: CASSGEWGRTDTQYF. The CDR3 DNA follows: TGTGCCAGCAGCGGTGAATGGGGGCGCACAGATACGCAGTATTTT.

This clone was counted a single time. The chain is built from TRBV4-1 and TRBJ2-5, with 10 bases aligning to TRBD2. Germline V lookup: CDR1 MGHRA, CDR2 YSYEKL. The ends lost 0 bases at V and 5 bases at J; junction bases unmatched: 6. CDR3 length: 16 amino acids. The CDR3 region is CASSQDLGAGGETQYF. Here the CDR3 DNA reads TGCGCCAGCAGCCAAGATCTAGGAGCGGGAGGGGAGACCCAGTACTTC.

The table lists this clone with a few counts. V gene TRBV2 combines with J gene TRBJ2-1; perhaps TRBD2 as D (5 bases). Trimming shortened V by 4 bases and J by 3 bases, and 7 bases separated the two germline ends. CDR3 length: 13 residues. Germline V lookup: CDR1 SNHLY, CDR2 FYNNEI. The CDR3 reads CASSVEDYNEQFF. CDR3 DNA: TGTGCCAGCAGTGTGGAGGACTACAATGAGCAGTTCTTC.

The chain links TRBV7-2 to TRBJ2-7; no definite D call. Trimming took off 1 base at V and 0 bases at J, with 10 bases between the two ends. The CDR3 is 15 residues long. Germline V gives CDR1 SGHTA, CDR2 FQGNSA. The DNA for the CDR3 is TGTGCCAGCAGCTTAGTTCCGGAGAGCTCCTACGAGCAGTACTTC. Translation: CASSLVPESSYEQYF.

The chain recombines TRBV7-2 with TRBJ1-6; the D gene is possibly TRBD1 (6 bases). Trimming stripped 1 base from V and 9 bases from J, with 13 bases between. The germline V gene encodes CDR1 SGHTA and CDR2 FQGNSA. The CDR3 is made up of 15 amino acids. CDR3 loop: CASSLEGGGISPLHF. CDR3 DNA: TGTGCCAGCAGCTTAGAGGGGGGAGGGATTTCACCCCTCCACTTT.

This clone has a handful of counts. This chain links TRBV7-9 with TRBJ1-5, with no clear D. The CDR3 totals 14 residues. CDR1 is SEHNR, CDR2 FQNEAQ, per germline (reference sequence). V lost 2 bases and J 7 bases, leaving 12 bases between the germline ends. CDR3 amino acids: CASSLRGEGQPQHF. The CDR3 nucleotides are TGTGCCAGCAGCTTACGTGGGGAGGGACAGCCCCAGCATTTT.

The V call is TRBV11-3, the J call TRBJ2-1, with TRBD2 identical over 7 bases. The germline gives CDR1 SGHNT, CDR2 YENEEA. V was pared by 6 bases and J by 6 bases, with 8 bases of the junction left unmatched. This CDR3 comprises 14 residues. This chain's CDR3 is CASSGERDRNEQFF. The CDR3 DNA sequence: TGTGCCAGCAGTGGGGAGCGGGATCGCAATGAGCAGTTCTTC.

The rearrangement joins TRBV9 to TRBJ1-4, with 9 bases fitting TRBD1. Germline V gene data show CDR1 as SGDLS and CDR2 as YYNGEE. V gave up 0 bases and J gave up 2 bases; unmatched junction bases: 5. The CDR3 runs to 17 residues. The DNA of the CDR3 is TGTGCCAGCAGCGTAGCTGGGACAGGGTTCACTAATGAAAAACTGTTTTTT. This gives the protein CASSVAGTGFTNEKLFF.

The chain carries TRBV11-3 and TRBJ2-3; tentative D call: TRBD1 (5 bases). The germline gives CDR1 SGHNT, CDR2 YENEEA. Between the trimmed V and J ends, which lost 4 bases and 0 bases, there was a span of 11 bases. This CDR3 is 15 amino acids long. The CDR3 is CASSWTPISTDTQYF. CDR3 coding DNA: TGTGCCAGCAGCTGGACACCAATTAGCACAGATACGCAGTATTTT.

The chain carries TRBV5-6 and TRBJ1-5, with D tentatively TRBD1 (6 bases). Trimming pared 2 bases from V and 0 bases from J, leaving 9 bases between. Germline V gives CDR1 SGHDT, CDR2 YYEEEE. The CDR3 covers 15 residues. For the CDR3, the DNA is TGTGCCAGCAGCTTTAAACAGGGTAGCAATCAGCCCCAGCATTTT. Its translation: CASSFKQGSNQPQHF.

This clone appeared a few times. J is TRBJ2-5 and V is TRBV24-1; no definite D call. The CDR3 is 15 amino acids. The germline gives CDR1 KGHDR, CDR2 SFDVKD. V dropped 1 base and J dropped 4 bases, with 12 bases sitting between them. The CDR3: CATSDFGVPRETQYF. In nucleotides, the CDR3 is TGTGCCACCAGTGATTTCGGAGTCCCCAGAGAGACCCAGTACTTC.

This clone was recorded only once. V gene TRBV5-1 combines with J gene TRBJ1-4; possible D gene TRBD1, 5 bases. V dropped 0 bases and J dropped 8 bases, with 11 bases sitting between them. The germline gives CDR1 SGHRS, CDR2 YFSETQ. The CDR3 loop spans 14 amino acids. CDR3 sequence: CASSLDRSQEKLFF. In DNA, the CDR3 is TGCGCCAGCAGCTTGGACAGGAGTCAGGAAAAACTGTTTTTT.

The chain uses TRBV3-1 (or the pseudogene TRBV3-2) and TRBJ2-1; D remains unclear. The germline gives CDR1 LGHDT, CDR2 YNNKEL (reference sequence). There are 11 residues in the CDR3. V gave up 0 bases and J gave up 14 bases, with 8 bases separating them. The DNA of the CDR3 is TGTGCCAGCAGCCAAGATCGGGTAGAGTTCTTC. It is translated as CASSQDRVEFF.

This chain connects TRBV15 to TRBJ2-2, with 11 bases matching TRBD2. The CDR3 contains 18 residues. Trimming cost V 0 bases and J 1 base; bases outside gene matches: 4. Germline CDR1 and CDR2: LNHNV and YYDKDF (reference sequence). This chain's CDR3 is CATSREGTSGLNTGELFF. CDR3 sequence (DNA): TGTGCCACCAGCAGAGAAGGGACTAGCGGACTGAACACCGGGGAGCTGTTTTTT.

The genes are TRBV27 and TRBJ1-1; D gene uncertain. Germline V gene sequence: CDR1 MNHEY, CDR2 SMNVEV (reference sequence). The CDR3 contains 14 residues. With 4 bases removed from V and 4 bases from J, the gap between germline ends came to 13 bases. The CDR3 DNA reads as TGTGCCAGCAGTTCTCAATGGCCGGGCACTGAAGCTTTCTTT. Translated: CASSSQWPGTEAFF.

The V call is TRBV7-2, the J call TRBJ2-7; 9 bases fit TRBD2. CDR1 SGHTA and CDR2 FQGNSA come from the germline V gene. The CDR3 consists of 15 residues. The ends lost 1 base at V and 2 bases at J; junction bases unmatched: 3. In DNA, the CDR3 is TGTGCCAGCAGCTTAGTTGCGGGAGGGACCTACGAGCAGTACTTC. It encodes CASSLVAGGTYEQYF. Filled out from reference TRBV7-2 and TRBJ2-7, the complete variable domain reads GAGVSQSPSNKVTEKGKDVELRCDPISGHTALYWYRQSLGQGLEFLIYFQGNSAPDKSGLPSDRFSAERTGGSVSTLTIQRTQQEDSAVYLCASSLVAGGTYEQYFGPGTRLTVT.

The rearrangement uses TRBV28 and TRBJ2-5; TRBD2 matches at 10 bases. Germline CDR1 MDHEN, CDR2 SYDVKM. The junction had 15 bases not matched to a gene; V was cut back by 7 bases and J by 4 bases. The CDR3 runs to 17 residues. The CDR3 loop is CASTPPSSGRSRETQYF. CDR3 DNA sequence: TGTGCCAGCACCCCCCCCTCTAGCGGGAGATCTCGAGAGACCCAGTACTTC. The variable domain in full, with the rest retrieved from reference TRBV28 and TRBJ2-5, is DVKVTQSSRYLVKRTGEKVFLECVQDMDHENMFWYRQDPGLGLRLIYFSYDVKMKEKGDIPEGYSVSREKKERFSLILESASTNQTSMYLCASTPPSSGRSRETQYFGPGTRLLVL.

This clone showed up just a few times. The rearrangement uses TRBV5-5 and TRBJ2-1, with D maybe TRBD1 (7 bases). Germline V lookup: CDR1 SGHKS, CDR2 YYEKEE (reference sequence). The CDR3 loop spans 15 amino acids. The V end lost 4 bases, the J end lost 7 bases, and 18 bases lay between the germline ends. This CDR3 reads CASSQRTGGVNEQFF. In nucleotides, the CDR3 is TGTGCCAGCAGCCAAAGGACAGGCGGGGTAAATGAGCAGTTCTTC.

V and J are TRBV3-1 (or the pseudogene TRBV3-2) and TRBJ2-5; 7 positions match TRBD1. Looked up from germline, CDR1 is LGHDT and CDR2 is YNNKEL (reference sequence). The V and J ends lost 1 base and 5 bases, in that order; junction bases with no gene match: 13. CDR3 size: 17 residues. CDR3 coding DNA: TGTGCCAGCAGCCAAGGTTTTGGGGACAGCGTGGGGGAGACCCAGTACTTC. Translated, it gives CASSQGFGDSVGETQYF.

The rearrangement links TRBV6-5 to TRBJ2-2; D is uncertain. The germline CDR1 and CDR2 sequences are MNHEY and SVGAGI. Between the trimmed V and J ends, which lost 7 bases and 5 bases, there was a span of 14 bases. CDR3 length equals 14 residues. CDR3 loop: CASKVVVGTGELFF. The CDR3 bases are TGTGCCAGCAAGGTGGTCGTCGGGACCGGGGAGCTGTTTTTT.

The rearrangement joins TRBV5-1 to TRBJ2-5; D ambiguous. The CDR3 loop spans 13 amino acids. The V end lost 1 base, the J end lost 5 bases, and 9 bases lay between the germline ends. Germline V CDR1 and CDR2: SGHRS, YFSETQ. The chain's CDR3 is CASSLPGGETQYF. The CDR3 DNA reads TGCGCCAGCAGCTTGCCAGGTGGGGAGACCCAGTACTTC.